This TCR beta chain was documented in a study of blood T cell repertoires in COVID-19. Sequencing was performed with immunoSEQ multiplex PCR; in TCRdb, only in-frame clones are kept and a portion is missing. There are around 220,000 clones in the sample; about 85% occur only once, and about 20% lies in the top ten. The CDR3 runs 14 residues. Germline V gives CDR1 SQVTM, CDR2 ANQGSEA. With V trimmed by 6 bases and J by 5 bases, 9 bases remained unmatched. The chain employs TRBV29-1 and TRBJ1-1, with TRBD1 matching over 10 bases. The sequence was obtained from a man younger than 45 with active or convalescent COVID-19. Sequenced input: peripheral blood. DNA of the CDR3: TGCAGCGTGGACAGGGGGGACAGGGTTACTGAAGCTTTCTTT. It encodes CSVDRGDRVTEAFF.